These 30 T cell receptor beta chains came from one sample sequenced in a study of blood T cell repertoires in COVID-19. The repertoire was sequenced with immunoSEQ multiplex PCR; TCRdb's copy has only in-frame clones and lacks some. Among 300,000 to 400,000 clones listed, around nine tenths were seen once. The sequencing sample was made of peripheral blood. The receptors originated from a woman under 30 who had recovered from COVID-19.

The V call is TRBV6-2 or TRBV6-3, the J call TRBJ2-6; TRBD2 agrees at 10 bases. The CDR3 is 17 amino acids. V trimming: 4 bases; J trimming: 3 bases; junction bases outside the gene matches: 6. Germline CDR1 reads MNHEY; CDR2 reads SVGEGT. The CDR3, as DNA: TGTGCCAGCAGTTCCCTAGCGGGAGACTATGGGGCCAACGTCCTGACTTTC. This encodes CASSSLAGDYGANVLTF.

The J gene is TRBJ2-2, the V gene TRBV5-1; 7 positions agree with TRBD2. The CDR3 consists of 17 residues. Germline V lookup: CDR1 SGHRS, CDR2 YFSETQ. With 6 bases clipped from V and 1 base from J, the junction kept 12 bases outside the gene matches. CDR3 bases: TGCGCCAGCACTCCCAGGTGGCGGGAGATGAACACCGGGGAGCTGTTTTTT. Its protein is CASTPRWREMNTGELFF.

Only one count was recorded for this clone. This rearrangement joins TRBV19 to TRBJ1-1, with TRBD1 identical over 8 bases. Trimming removed 5 bases from V and 4 bases from J; junction bases left unmatched: 12. Germline V CDR1 and CDR2: LNHDA, SQIVND (reference sequence). This CDR3 is built from 16 residues. The CDR3 loop reads CASSLYSGGRSTEAFF. The CDR3 region has the DNA TGTGCCAGTAGTCTTTACTCAGGGGGCAGGAGCACTGAAGCTTTCTTT.

The J gene is TRBJ1-5, the V gene TRBV5-6; tentatively, D is TRBD1 (5 bases). The V and J ends lost 5 bases and 9 bases respectively, with 15 bases between them. The CDR3 has 13 amino acids. CDR1 SGHDT and CDR2 YYEEEE come from the germline V gene. The CDR3 reads CASRSRGSGPQHF. CDR3 nucleotide sequence: TGTGCCAGCAGATCCCGGGGGTCCGGGCCCCAGCATTTT. The full variable domain, in which reference TRBV5-6 and TRBJ1-5 provide the parts outside the CDR3, is DAGVTQSPTHLIKTRGQQVTLRCSPKSGHDTVSWYQQALGQGPQFIFQYYEEEERQRGNFPDRFSGHQFPNYSSELNVNALLLGDSALYLCASRSRGSGPQHFGDGTRLSIL.

V and J are TRBV7-7 and TRBJ2-3; 11 positions match TRBD2. The length of the CDR3 is 18 residues. With 5 bases clipped from V and 2 bases from J, the junction kept 12 bases outside the gene matches. CDR1 and CDR2 from the germline V gene are SSHAT and FNYEAQ (reference sequence). The CDR3, as DNA: TGTGCCAGCAGCGTCGGTGTACCGGGACTAGCGGTCACAGATACGCAGTATTTT. This encodes CASSVGVPGLAVTDTQYF.

The J gene is TRBJ2-7, the V gene TRBV3-1 (or the pseudogene TRBV3-2); TRBD1 might be the D (6 bases). Germline V gene data show CDR1 as LGHDT and CDR2 as YNNKEL (reference sequence). V was shortened by 0 bases and J by 6 bases, with 15 bases between the two germline ends. The CDR3 is 15 residues long. CDR3 coding DNA: TGTGCCAGCAGCCAAGATCTAGGGCAGGGGAGCGAGCAGTACGTC. As protein: CASSQDLGQGSEQYV.

The gene calls are TRBV30 and TRBJ1-5; 7 bases agree with TRBD1. The CDR3 sequence is 13 residues long. Germline lookup yields CDR1 GTSNPN and CDR2 SVGIG (reference sequence). Germline trimming cut 5 bases from V and 5 bases from J; bases unmatched to any gene: 6. CDR3 in amino acids: CAWGRDSDQPQHF. The DNA of the CDR3 is TGTGCCTGGGGAAGGGACAGCGATCAGCCCCAGCATTTT.

The rearrangement links TRBV18 to TRBJ1-6; D gene unclear. CDR3 length equals 14 residues. Between the trimmed V and J ends, which lost 2 bases and 7 bases, there was a span of 9 bases. Germline-derived CDR1 and CDR2 are KGHSH and LQKENI. CDR3 DNA sequence: TGTGCCAGCTCACCAGGGCAGACAAATTCACCCCTCCACTTT. Its translation is CASSPGQTNSPLHF.

The chain combines TRBV18 with TRBJ2-5; D is perhaps TRBD2 (5 bases). V was pared by 3 bases and J by 5 bases, with 10 bases between. The CDR3 extends over 13 amino acids. Germline CDR1 is KGHSH and CDR2 is LQKENI. CDR3 in DNA: TGTGCCAGCTCACCTCCCACGGGGGAGACCCAGTACTTC. This sequence encodes CASSPPTGETQYF.

The chain uses TRBV7-8 and TRBJ2-2, with a weak D call TRBD2 (5 bases). CDR1 and CDR2 (germline): SGHVS, FQNEAQ. Trimming took 5 bases from V and 4 from J, leaving 17 bases between them. This CDR3 spans 16 amino acids. The CDR3 DNA reads TGTGCCAGCAGCCCAAGCCCACGAGGGCCCACCGGGGAGCTGTTTTTT. It yields the protein CASSPSPRGPTGELFF. Full variable domain (outside the CDR3, taken from reference TRBV7-8 and TRBJ2-2): GAGVSQSPRYKVAKRGQDVALRCDPISGHVSLFWYQQALGQGPEFLTYFQNEAQLDKSGLPSDRFFAERPEGSVSTLKIQRTQQEDSAVYLCASSPSPRGPTGELFFGEGSRLTVL.

J is TRBJ2-1 and V is TRBV7-2; TRBD2 aligns across 10 bases. This CDR3 has 17 residues. Germline V gene lookup returns CDR1 SGHTA and CDR2 FQGNSA. The ends lost 5 bases at V and 1 base at J; junction bases unmatched: 8. CDR3 DNA: TGTGCCAGCAGCACCCGGTGGACTAGCGGATCCTACAATGAGCAGTTCTTC. It encodes CASSTRWTSGSYNEQFF.

V gene TRBV3-1 (or the pseudogene TRBV3-2) combines with J gene TRBJ1-2; possible D gene TRBD1, 5 bases. The CDR3 spans 13 residues. The ends were cut back, 3 bases at V and 7 bases at J, with 12 bases in the middle. CDR1 and CDR2 (germline): LGHDT, YNNKEL (reference sequence). CDR3 DNA: TGTGCCAGCAGCCACCCCGGGGGAGGTGGCTACACCTTC. Its protein is CASSHPGGGGYTF.

This clone was observed a handful of times. The chain carries TRBV4-1 and TRBJ2-2; TRBD1 matches 10 bases. This CDR3 is built from 15 residues. Germline V gives CDR1 MGHRA, CDR2 YSYEKL. V lost 4 bases, J lost 6 bases, and 5 bases stayed unmatched. CDR3 in DNA: TGCGCCAGCAGCCCTCGACAGGGGGCGCCCGGGGAGCTGTTTTTT. This encodes CASSPRQGAPGELFF.

This clone showed up just once. The chain is built from TRBV19 and TRBJ1-6; D might be TRBD1 (5 bases). The V gene lost 3 bases and the J gene lost 4 bases, with 7 bases spanning the gap. This CDR3 has 14 amino acids. Per the germline V gene, CDR1 is LNHDA and CDR2 is SQIVND (reference sequence). Here the CDR3 reads CASSITGYNSPLHF. As DNA, the CDR3 is TGTGCCAGTAGTATTACAGGATATAATTCACCCCTCCACTTT. Supplemented by reference TRBV19 and TRBJ1-6, the full variable domain reads DGGITQSPKYLFRKEGQNVTLSCEQNLNHDAMYWYRQDPGQGLRLIYYSQIVNDFQKGDIAEGYSVSREKKESFPLTVTSAQKNPTAFYLCASSITGYNSPLHFGNGTRLTVT.

This chain joins TRBV2 and TRBJ2-4, with D perhaps TRBD2 (6 bases). Trimming removed 5 bases at V and 5 bases at J, with 13 bases between. Germline CDR1 reads SNHLY; CDR2 reads FYNNEI. The CDR3 has 14 residues. Here the CDR3 reads CASSRTWGENIQYF. Here the CDR3 DNA reads TGTGCCAGCAGTAGGACCTGGGGGGAAAACATTCAGTACTTC.

The V and J genes are TRBV9 and TRBJ2-1; D is possibly TRBD2 (5 bases). V lost 4 bases and J lost 7, with 18 bases in between. CDR1 is SGDLS and CDR2 is YYNGEE in the germline V gene. The CDR3 is 15 residues long. CDR3 coding DNA: TGTGCCAGCAGCAAAACAGCGGTAATAGCTAATGAGCAGTTCTTC. Protein sequence: CASSKTAVIANEQFF.

A single count supports this clone. The rearrangement uses TRBV11-3 and TRBJ1-2; TRBD1 matches 8 bases. The CDR3 is made up of 16 amino acids. CDR1 and CDR2 from the germline V gene are SGHNT and YENEEA. V shed 5 bases, J shed 0 bases, and the junction held 8 bases outside the gene matches. CDR3 loop: CASSPTTGATNYGYTF. For the CDR3, the DNA is TGTGCCAGCAGCCCAACGACAGGGGCGACTAACTATGGCTACACCTTC. Full variable domain (outside the CDR3, taken from reference TRBV11-3 and TRBJ1-2): EAGVVQSPRYKIIEKKQPVAFWCNPISGHNTLYWYLQNLGQGPELLIRYENEEAVDDSQLPKDRFSAERLKGVDSTLKIQPAELGDSAVYLCASSPTTGATNYGYTFGSGTRLTVV.

The V gene is TRBV7-7, the J gene TRBJ1-5; TRBD1 matches at 7 bases. Germline V lookup: CDR1 SSHAT, CDR2 FNYEAQ (reference sequence). J gave up 7 bases and V 1 base, and 1 base lay outside the gene matches. The CDR3 has 13 residues. The CDR3 coding sequence is TGTGCCAGCAGCTTAGGGACAGGACAGCCCCAGCATTTT. Protein product: CASSLGTGQPQHF.

The CDR3 reads CASSLAGAGNTIYF. CDR3 DNA: TGTGCCAGCAGCTTAGCAGGGGCTGGAAACACCATATATTTT. V and J are TRBV7-9 and TRBJ1-3, with D possibly TRBD1 on 5 matching bases. Germline V lookup: CDR1 SEHNR, CDR2 FQNEAQ (reference sequence). This CDR3 has 14 residues. V dropped 0 bases and J dropped 2 bases, with 5 bases sitting between them.

This clone showed up just a few times. The chain combines TRBV30 with TRBJ1-5, with D perhaps matching TRBD1 (5 bases). The V gene lost 0 bases and the J gene lost 3 bases, with 9 bases spanning the gap. The CDR3 consists of 14 residues. Germline V gene lookup returns CDR1 GTSNPN and CDR2 SVGIG (reference sequence). CDR3 sequence (DNA): TGTGCCTGGAGTGTGGGGGGGTTCAATCAGCCCCAGCATTTT. Protein: CAWSVGGFNQPQHF.

This clone was recorded once. The CDR3 reads CASSLGSAGPNTGELFF. The CDR3 nucleotides are TGTGCCAGCAGCTTAGGGAGCGCGGGACCGAACACCGGGGAGCTGTTTTTT. This chain uses TRBV11-3 with TRBJ2-2; perhaps TRBD2 as D (6 bases). Germline-derived CDR1 and CDR2 are SGHNT and YENEEA. V was cut by 1 base and J by 0 bases, with 12 bases left in between. This CDR3 is built from 17 residues. Variable domain in full (rest from reference TRBV11-3 and TRBJ2-2): EAGVVQSPRYKIIEKKQPVAFWCNPISGHNTLYWYLQNLGQGPELLIRYENEEAVDDSQLPKDRFSAERLKGVDSTLKIQPAELGDSAVYLCASSLGSAGPNTGELFFGEGSRLTVL.

The chain is built from TRBV6-6 and TRBJ2-3; D is unresolved. V lost 7 bases and J 5 bases, leaving 13 bases between the germline ends. Looked up from germline, CDR1 is MNHNY and CDR2 is SVGAGI (reference sequence). The CDR3 is made up of 13 amino acids. The CDR3 reads CASTPPRVDTQYF. The CDR3 coding sequence is TGTGCCAGCACCCCCCCCCGGGTAGATACGCAGTATTTT.

The chain is built from TRBV7-8 and TRBJ2-1; TRBD2 agrees at 11 bases. CDR1 and CDR2 (germline): SGHVS, FQNEAQ. CDR3 size: 16 residues. The V and J ends lost 4 bases and 5 bases, in that order; junction bases with no gene match: 7. The CDR3 sequence: CASSSRTSGLDNEQFF. In nucleotides, the CDR3 is TGTGCCAGCAGCTCGCGGACTAGCGGGCTAGACAATGAGCAGTTCTTC. The full variable domain, completed using reference TRBV7-8 and TRBJ2-1, is GAGVSQSPRYKVAKRGQDVALRCDPISGHVSLFWYQQALGQGPEFLTYFQNEAQLDKSGLPSDRFFAERPEGSVSTLKIQRTQQEDSAVYLCASSSRTSGLDNEQFFGPGTRLTVL.

The rearrangement links TRBV5-1 to TRBJ1-3, with a tentative D call TRBD1 (6 bases). CDR1 is SGHRS, CDR2 YFSETQ, per germline. V was clipped by 0 bases and J by 4 bases, with 14 bases between them. The CDR3 sequence is 16 residues long. The CDR3 reads CASSLESGGVGNTIYF. The CDR3 nucleotides read TGCGCCAGCAGCTTGGAGAGTGGGGGCGTCGGAAACACCATATATTTT.

The chain has TRBV30 and TRBJ1-2; no firm D call. Deletions cut 7 bases from V and 2 bases from J, with 5 bases between. Germline loops: CDR1 GTSNPN, CDR2 SVGIG (reference sequence). This CDR3 comprises 10 residues. For the CDR3, the DNA is TGTGCCTCCAGAAACTATGGCTACACCTTC. Translation gives CASRNYGYTF.

The chain recombines TRBV4-3 with TRBJ1-3, with D hard to call. The CDR3 is 16 residues long. Germline V gene sequence: CDR1 LGHNA, CDR2 YSLEER. V was clipped by 1 base and J by 0 bases, with 10 bases between them. The CDR3 DNA reads as TGCGCCAGCAGCCAAGTCGGGAGAGTCTCTGGAAACACCATATATTTT. It encodes CASSQVGRVSGNTIYF.

This chain uses TRBV27 with TRBJ2-3; D unresolved. CDR1 is MNHEY, CDR2 SMNVEV, per germline (reference sequence). Trimming shortened V by 4 bases and J by 4 bases, and 6 bases separated the two germline ends. CDR3 length: 12 residues. CDR3 sequence (DNA): TGTGCCAGCAGTTCACGGGCAGATACGCAGTATTTT. Translation: CASSSRADTQYF.

J is TRBJ1-1 and V is TRBV5-4; D remains ambiguous. V was pared by 4 bases and J by 1 base, with 17 bases between. Germline V gives CDR1 SGHNT, CDR2 YYREEE (reference sequence). The length of the CDR3 is 16 residues. The CDR3 is CASSHWRGLGNTEAFF. In DNA, the CDR3 is TGTGCCAGCAGCCATTGGAGAGGGTTAGGGAACACTGAAGCTTTCTTT.

CDR3 coding DNA: TGTGCCAGCAGCTTACGGGGGTCGGGAGAGACCCAGTACTTC. It encodes CASSLRGSGETQYF. The rearrangement joins TRBV13 to TRBJ2-5, with D possibly being TRBD2 (6 bases). Germline CDR1 is PRHDT and CDR2 is FYEKMQ (reference sequence). Trimming removed 2 bases at V and 4 bases at J, with 11 bases between. This CDR3 has 14 residues.

The sample holds one count of this clone. The J gene is TRBJ1-1, the V gene TRBV27; a possible D gene is TRBD1 (5 bases). The CDR3 is made up of 13 amino acids. V lost 6 bases, J lost 1 base, and 9 bases lay in between. Germline values: CDR1 MNHEY, CDR2 SMNVEV (reference sequence). For the CDR3, the DNA is TGTGCCAGCAGCGGGGGTAGGAACACTGAAGCTTTCTTT. Translation gives CASSGGRNTEAFF.